The 23 T cell receptor beta chains below come from one sample, sequenced in a study of tumor-infiltrating lymphocytes in primary liver carcinoma. TCR beta cDNA was prepared out of roughly 520 ng total RNA by means of a constant-region primer. Libraries covering TCR beta were generated through three nested multiplex PCR rounds (using a slightly modified ARM-PCR). Each of the first two PCR rounds ran approximately 9 cycles with TRBV1-TRBV30 forward and C-beta reverse primers. TCRdb redid the calling of the multiplex PCR reads with MiXCR, one entry per CDR3 protein. The sample shows some 110,000 distinct CDR3 sequences, 60% to 80% of them seen only once. From unsorted bulk tissue weighing roughly 17-31 mg, DNA and RNA were co-extracted. Sequencing was carried out using liver tumor tissue from sampling region 3. Sample subset: tumor region T3, left-lateral pole. Source of these receptors: a woman aged 55 to 70 with primary liver carcinoma and hepatitis B virus infection.

The rearrangement joins TRBV6-6 to TRBJ2-7, with 8 bases aligning to TRBD1. The V gene end was trimmed by 2 bases and the J gene end by 10 bases; junction bases not matched to a gene: 13. Germline values: CDR1 MNHNY, CDR2 SVGAGI (reference sequence). The CDR3 sequence is 15 residues long. The CDR3 DNA is TGTGCCAGCAGTTACAGGACAGGGTTAGGGTACGTTCAGTACTTC. Its translation: CASSYRTGLGYVQYF.

This clonotype has ten or more counts. The chain uses TRBV28 and TRBJ2-3; 12 nucleotides align to TRBD1. The CDR3 is made up of 16 amino acids. V was pared by 5 bases and J by 4 bases, with 7 bases of the junction left unmatched. The germline gives CDR1 MDHEN, CDR2 SYDVKM. CDR3 residues: CASSPRRDRGPDTQYF. Written as DNA, the CDR3 is TGTGCCAGCAGTCCACGCCGGGACAGGGGGCCAGATACGCAGTATTTT.

As to this clonotype: A clone one base away is much larger, so this may be a read error. The chain uses TRBV28 and TRBJ2-7; a possible D gene is TRBD1 (6 bases). Germline V gene lookup returns CDR1 MDHEN and CDR2 SYDVKM. The CDR3 has 12 amino acids. The CDR3 loop is CATLDSPYEKYF. In DNA, the CDR3 is TGTGCCACATTGGACAGCCCCTACGAGAAGTACTTC.

Note on this clonotype: This may be a read error: a much more frequent sequence differs by one nucleotide. V and J are TRBV25-1 and TRBJ1-2; the D gene is possibly TRBD1 (6 bases). CDR1 MGHDK and CDR2 SYGVNS come from the germline V gene. Trimming pared 5 bases from V and 0 bases from J, leaving 22 bases between. The CDR3 length is 18 residues. The CDR3 reads CASSPHGQRSPTNYGYTF. CDR3 sequence (DNA): TGTGCCAGCAGTCCGCACGGACAGCGATCCCCAACTAACTATGGCTACACCTTC.

Worth noting for this clonotype: The conserved phenylalanine or tryptophan normally closing the CDR3 is absent here, so this likely arose from a read error. Because the CDR3's place on the DNA is in doubt, the DNA is left out and the CDR3 is given as listed by TCRdb. The chain carries TRBV4-1 and TRBJ2-5; no check of the table's D call, TRBD2, against the DNA was made. Germline loops: CDR1 MGHRA, CDR2 YSYEKL. The CDR3 extends over 17 residues, inclusive of both ends. The CDR3: CANSQGGLAGLQETRYS.

About this clonotype itself: Possible read error: a much larger clone is one base away. This sequence joins TRBV5-1 and TRBJ2-1, with D possibly matching TRBD2 (5 bases). The CDR3 spans 13 residues. The V gene lost 1 base and the J gene lost 5 bases, with 7 bases spanning the gap. Germline lookup yields CDR1 SGHRS and CDR2 YFSETQ. DNA for the CDR3: TGCGCCAGCAGCTTGCTGGAGGACAATGAGCAGTTCTTC. This codes for CASSLLEDNEQFF.

In the case of this clonotype: A junction boundary mismatches the germline segment, possibly from a read error. The J gene is TRBJ2-1, the V gene TRBV4-2; TRBD1 might be the D (5 bases). The length of the CDR3 is 14 residues. CDR1 and CDR2 from the germline V gene are LGHNA and YNFKEQ. This chain's CDR3 is CASNQEAGIIEQFF. For the CDR3, the DNA is TGTGCCAGCAACCAAGAAGCAGGGATCATTGAGCAGTTCTTC.

This clonotype was seen just once. Mismatch with germline at one junction end may stem from a read error. This chain connects TRBV28 to TRBJ1-5; D is unclear. The CDR3 loop spans 17 amino acids. The V gene's germline CDR1 is MDHEN and CDR2 SYDVKM. This chain's CDR3 is CASSLGFQGGSNKPQHF. Written as DNA, the CDR3 is TGTGCCAGCAGTTTAGGGTTCCAAGGTGGGAGCAATAAGCCCCAGCATTTT.

This clonotype has just a few counts. Without the conserved terminal phenylalanine or tryptophan, this CDR3 likely stems from a read error. The rearrangement joins TRBV11-2 to TRBJ2-7; TRBD2 aligns across 7 bases. With V trimmed by 4 bases and J by 7 bases, 16 bases remained unmatched. The V gene's germline CDR1 is SGHAT and CDR2 FQNNGV. CDR3 length: 16 residues. The CDR3 spells CASSYAVVGGPGEQYS. DNA for the CDR3: TGTGCCAGCAGCTACGCAGTAGTGGGAGGGCCGGGTGAGCAGTACTCC.

V is TRBV29-1 and J is TRBJ1-1, with D unresolved. V lost 8 bases and J lost 7, with 14 bases in between. Looked up from germline, CDR1 is SQVTM and CDR2 is ANQGSEA. The CDR3 has 11 amino acids. The CDR3 sequence is CSFKREVEAFF. The CDR3 nucleotides are TGCAGCTTCAAGCGGGAGGTTGAAGCTTTCTTT.

Points on this clonotype: Given a much more abundant clone one base away, this may be a read error. The rearrangement uses TRBV10-3 and TRBJ2-5, with 7 bases identical to TRBD1. CDR3 length: 13 residues. The V segment lost 9 bases and the J segment 5 bases; nucleotides outside the gene matches: 9. Looked up from germline, CDR1 is ENHRY and CDR2 is SYGVKD. CDR3 protein: CAMGQPGHETQYF. In DNA form, the CDR3 reads TGTGCCATGGGACAGCCCGGCCATGAGACCCAGTACTTC.

The chain joins TRBV5-4 to TRBJ2-7; 11 nucleotides align to TRBD2. Germline V gives CDR1 SGHNT, CDR2 YYREEE (reference sequence). The CDR3 consists of 16 residues. Trimming removed 4 bases from V and 7 bases from J; junction bases left unmatched: 13. The CDR3 DNA sequence: TGTGCCAGCAGCCCACAGGGTAGCGGGAGGGCGTATGAGCAGTACTTC. It specifies CASSPQGSGRAYEQYF.

At least ten counts were recorded for this clonotype. V usage is TRBV5-6 and J usage is TRBJ2-1; D might be TRBD2 (7 bases). V lost 4 bases to trimming and J lost 6 bases, with 29 bases between them. Looked up from germline, CDR1 is SGHDT and CDR2 is YYEEEE. CDR3 size: 19 residues. The CDR3 is CASSGIVIGGPGNLNEQFF. Written as DNA, the CDR3 is TGTGCCAGCAGCGGGATAGTAATCGGGGGGCCGGGGAACCTCAATGAGCAGTTCTTC.

Regarding this clonotype: A much larger clone lies one base from this, so it may be a read error. This chain links TRBV5-5 with TRBJ2-7; D is possibly TRBD2 (6 bases). The germline V gene has CDR1 SGHKS and CDR2 YYEKEE (reference sequence). CDR3 size: 15 residues. V lost 3 bases and J lost 3, with 16 bases in between. The CDR3 sequence: CASSSLVGRLYEQYF. The CDR3 DNA is TGTGCCAGCAGCTCCCTCGTGGGGAGGCTCTACGAGCAGTACTTC.

This clonotype has ten or more counts. The chain employs TRBV5-4 and TRBJ1-1; D is perhaps TRBD1 (5 bases). Germline V CDR1 and CDR2: SGHNT, YYREEE (reference sequence). The CDR3 sequence is 16 residues long. With 6 bases removed from V and 3 bases from J, the gap between germline ends came to 21 bases. Here the CDR3 reads CASTPGLGVLDTEAFF. CDR3 in DNA: TGTGCCAGCACCCCCGGTCTGGGGGTGCTGGACACTGAAGCTTTCTTT.

In regard to this clonotype: Given a much more abundant clone one base away, this may be a read error. The chain employs TRBV7-9 and TRBJ2-7; 7 nucleotides agree with TRBD1. The CDR3 is 17 residues long. Per the germline V gene, CDR1 is SEHNR and CDR2 is FQNEAQ (reference sequence). CDR3 DNA sequence: TGTGTCAGCAGCTTAAACACCGGGACAGAAAGCTCCTACGAGCAGTACTTC. Protein: CVSSLNTGTESSYEQYF.

On this clonotype itself: A junction end diverges from the germline sequence, so it may reflect a read error. V gene TRBV6-5 combines with J gene TRBJ2-1, with 9 bases that match TRBD1. This CDR3 region has 17 residues. Germline V CDR1 and CDR2: MNHEY, SVGAGI. The CDR3 spells CASSTYRGQVGYNKQFF. DNA for the CDR3: TGTGCCAGCAGTACTTACAGGGGGCAGGTAGGGTACAATAAGCAGTTCTTC.

As concerns this clonotype: Compared with germline, one end of the junction differs, possibly owing to a read error. This chain uses TRBV11-2 with TRBJ2-1, with TRBD2 matching 12 bases. The length of the CDR3 is 17 residues. Germline assignment: CDR1 SGHAT and CDR2 FQNNGV. The CDR3 nucleotides read TGTGCTAGCAGCTTAATTCAGAGACTAGCGGGAGACAATGAGCAGTTCTTC. Translation gives CASSLIQRLAGDNEQFF.

Details on this clonotype: At one of its ends the junction is not consistent with the germline gene, which may arise from a read error. The chain has TRBV30 and TRBJ2-4; tentative D call: TRBD2 (6 bases). The germline V gene encodes CDR1 GTSNPN and CDR2 SVGIG (reference sequence). The CDR3 is 16 amino acids. Written as DNA, the CDR3 is TGTGCCTGTAGTGTACCTTCCTTGTGGGAGGAAGACATTCAGTACTTC. It specifies CACSVPSLWEEDIQYF.

Comment on this clonotype: An end of the junction differs from the germline gene, which may be a read error. The J gene is TRBJ2-1, the V gene TRBV6-5, with D perhaps TRBD1 (6 bases). The CDR3 is 14 amino acids. CDR1 is MNHEY, CDR2 SVGAGI, per germline. The CDR3 nucleotides are TGTGCCAGCAGTACCAGGGGCTCCCACAATGAGCAGTTCTTC. Translation gives CASSTRGSHNEQFF.

This chain uses TRBV19 with TRBJ2-2, with TRBD2 matching 9 bases. The J segment lost 1 base and the V segment lost 7 bases, leaving 7 bases of the junction unmatched. Germline CDR1 and CDR2: LNHDA and SQIVND (reference sequence). The CDR3 loop spans 16 amino acids. The DNA of the CDR3 is TGTGCCAGTATGAGGGCTAGCGGGGTGAACACCGGGGAGCTGTTTTTT. It translates to CASMRASGVNTGELFF.

With regard to this clonotype: Relative to the germline gene, one junction end is altered; a read error may explain this. CDR3 residues: CASSLGAAFRGEQSF. CDR3 DNA sequence: TGTGCCAGCAGCTTGGGAGCGGCTTTCCGGGGTGAGCAGTCCTTC. The chain combines TRBV11-3 with TRBJ2-1; possible D gene TRBD2, 5 bases. CDR1 is SGHNT and CDR2 is YENEEA in the germline V gene. The CDR3 totals 15 residues.

This clonotype has a count of ten or more. The rearrangement links TRBV6-5 to TRBJ2-7; 12 bases agree with TRBD1. The CDR3 consists of 14 residues. Germline trimming cut 4 bases from V and 6 bases from J; bases unmatched to any gene: 4. CDR1 and CDR2 (germline): MNHEY, SVGAGI. The CDR3, as DNA: TGTGCCAGCAGTTTTAAGGGACAGGGGGCCGAGCAGTACTTC. Its translation is CASSFKGQGAEQYF.